Listed below are T cell receptor beta chains from one sample, sequenced in a study of neoadjuvant anti-PD-1 for oral cavity cancer. Sequenced by immunoSEQ multiplex PCR; TCRdb stores in-frame clones only, minus some. The sample has roughly 7,200 clones; 54% are singletons. The specimen was tumor tissue, collected before nivolumab (anti-PD-1) treatment. The receptors were sampled from a person between 40 and 85 years old with oral cavity squamous cell carcinoma. Both conserved end residues are part of each CDR3. The order of the fields is J gene, V gene, CDR3 length, D gene, clone size, CDR3 DNA, CDR3 protein. D genes are given only for firm matches. Clone size, where shown, is once, few, many, or a class for clones that have expanded.

TRBJ1-5	TRBV9	14	NA	few	TGTGCCAGCAGCGTCGGTGGCCCCAATCAGCCCCAGCATTTT	CASSVGGPNQPQHF
TRBJ2-3	TRBV5-4	15	TRBD1	NA	TGTGCCAGCACCTCGGGGACAGGGTTAGAAGATACGCAGTATTTT	CASTSGTGLEDTQYF
TRBJ1-1	TRBV11-3	13	NA	NA	TGTGCCAGCAGCTTAAGGCCTAGGACTGAAGCTTTCTTT	CASSLRPRTEAFF
TRBJ1-1	TRBV11-2	13	NA	NA	TGTGCCAGCAGCCTGACTGGGAACACTGAAGCTTTCTTT	CASSLTGNTEAFF
TRBJ1-1	TRBV4-2	13	NA	NA	TGTGCCAGCAGCCAAAGGCCGAACACTGAAGCTTTCTTT	CASSQRPNTEAFF
TRBJ1-1	TRBV19	12	NA	NA	TGTGCCAGTAGCAAATTGGGGCTTGAAGCTTTCTTT	CASSKLGLEAFF
TRBJ1-6	TRBV29-1	14	NA	NA	TGCAGCGTTGCGTTGGGGGCGACGGGGTCACCCCTCCACTTT	CSVALGATGSPLHF
TRBJ2-7	TRBV6-6	14	TRBD2	NA	TGTGCCAGCATTGGGACTAGCGGGTTGTACGAGCAGTACTTC	CASIGTSGLYEQYF
TRBJ2-6	TRBV15	15	TRBD1	NA	TGTGCCACCAGCCTAGACGGACAGGGTGCCAACGTCCTGACTTTC	CATSLDGQGANVLTF
TRBJ1-1	TRBV2	17	NA	NA	TGTGCCAGCGTCCCTCTTGGCTCAGGGACATCGGACACTGAAGCTTTCTTT	CASVPLGSGTSDTEAFF
TRBJ1-1	TRBV4-2	14	NA	NA	TGTGCCAGCAGCCAAGGATCATTGAACACTGAAGCTTTCTTT	CASSQGSLNTEAFF
TRBJ1-6	TRBV2	13	NA	few	TGTGCCAGCAGTGATCCAGGGTTTTCACCCCTCCACTTT	CASSDPGFSPLHF
TRBJ2-6	TRBV19	14	NA	NA	TGTGCCACAAAGTATCCCTCTGGGGCCAACGTCCTGACTTTC	CATKYPSGANVLTF
TRBJ1-5	TRBV30	13	TRBD1	few	TGTGCCTGGGGGGACAGCTTCAATCAGCCCCAGCATTTT	CAWGDSFNQPQHF
TRBJ1-5	TRBV7-2	17	TRBD1	NA	TGTGCCAGCAGCTCAGACAGGGGCCTGGGCGGCAATCAGCCCCAGCATTTT	CASSSDRGLGGNQPQHF
TRBJ2-7	TRBV28	12	NA	NA	TGTGCCAGCAGCCCAATACGCTACGAGCAGTACTTC	CASSPIRYEQYF
TRBJ2-3	TRBV5-5	12	NA	NA	TGTGCCAGCAGCCCTAGGGCAGATACGCAGTATTTT	CASSPRADTQYF
TRBJ1-2	TRBV6-1	12	NA	few	TGTGCCATCGCTGTCCGGGCCTATGGCTACACCTTC	CAIAVRAYGYTF
TRBJ2-5	TRBV10-2	14	NA	NA	TGCGCCAGCAGTGAGTCGGGATGGGCAGAGACCCAGTACTTC	CASSESGWAETQYF
TRBJ2-7	TRBV9	12	NA	NA	TGTGCCAGCAGCAATCTCCTCGGGGGGCAGTACTTC	CASSNLLGGQYF